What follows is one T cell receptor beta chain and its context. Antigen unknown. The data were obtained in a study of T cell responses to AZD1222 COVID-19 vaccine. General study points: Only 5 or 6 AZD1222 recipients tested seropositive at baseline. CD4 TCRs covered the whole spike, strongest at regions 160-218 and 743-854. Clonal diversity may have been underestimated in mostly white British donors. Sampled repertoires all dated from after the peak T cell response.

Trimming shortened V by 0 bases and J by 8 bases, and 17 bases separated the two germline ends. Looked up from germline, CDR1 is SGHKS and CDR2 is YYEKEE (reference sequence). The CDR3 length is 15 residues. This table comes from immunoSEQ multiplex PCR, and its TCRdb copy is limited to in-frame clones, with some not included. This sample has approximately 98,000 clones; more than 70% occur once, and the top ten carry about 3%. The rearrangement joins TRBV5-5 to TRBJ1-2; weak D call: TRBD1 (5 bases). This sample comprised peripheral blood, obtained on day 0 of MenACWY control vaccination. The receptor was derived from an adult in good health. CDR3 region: CASSLGGFAGNGYTF. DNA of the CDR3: TGTGCCAGCAGCTTGGGAGGGTTTGCAGGGAACGGCTACACCTTC.